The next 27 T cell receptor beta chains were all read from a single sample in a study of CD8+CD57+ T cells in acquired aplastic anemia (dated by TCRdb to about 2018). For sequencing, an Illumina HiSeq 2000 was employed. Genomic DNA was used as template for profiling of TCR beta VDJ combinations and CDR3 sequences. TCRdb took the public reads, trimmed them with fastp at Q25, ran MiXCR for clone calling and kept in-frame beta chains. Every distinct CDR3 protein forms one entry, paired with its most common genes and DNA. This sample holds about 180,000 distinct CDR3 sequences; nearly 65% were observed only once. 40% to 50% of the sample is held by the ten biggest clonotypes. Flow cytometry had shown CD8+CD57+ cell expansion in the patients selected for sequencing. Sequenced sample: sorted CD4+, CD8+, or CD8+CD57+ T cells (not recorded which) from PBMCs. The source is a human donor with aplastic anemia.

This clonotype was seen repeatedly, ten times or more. The chain's CDR3 is CAISDLEVRGNQPQHF. The CDR3 DNA reads as TGTGCCATCAGTGACCTCGAGGTAAGGGGCAATCAGCCCCAGCATTTT. The chain has TRBV10-3 and TRBJ1-5; D is ambiguous. The CDR3 extends over 16 amino acids. V was cut by 3 bases and J by 2 bases, with 14 bases left in between. Germline CDR1 and CDR2: ENHRY and SYGVKD.

The CDR3 DNA is TGTGCCAGCAGCTTAGCGGGCGGACTAGTCAACTCCGAGCAGTACTTC. Translated: CASSLAGGLVNSEQYF. This chain connects TRBV7-9 to TRBJ2-7; TRBD2 matches at 7 bases. CDR1 is SEHNR and CDR2 is FQNEAQ in the germline V gene (reference sequence). The CDR3 is 16 amino acids. Trimming removed 0 bases from V and 6 bases from J; junction bases left unmatched: 11.

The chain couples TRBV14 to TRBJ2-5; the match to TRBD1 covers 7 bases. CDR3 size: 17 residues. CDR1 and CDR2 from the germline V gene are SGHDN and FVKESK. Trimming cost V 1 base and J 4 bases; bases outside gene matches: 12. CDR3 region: CASSQGKSTGFLETQYF. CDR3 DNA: TGTGCCAGCAGCCAAGGAAAATCGACAGGGTTTCTAGAGACCCAGTACTTC.

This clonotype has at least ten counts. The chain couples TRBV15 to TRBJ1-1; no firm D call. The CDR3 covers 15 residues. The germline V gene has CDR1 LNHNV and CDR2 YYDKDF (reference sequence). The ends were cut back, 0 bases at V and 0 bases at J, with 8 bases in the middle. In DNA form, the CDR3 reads TGTGCCACCAGCAGAGATGGCGCGATGAACACTGAAGCTTTCTTT. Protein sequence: CATSRDGAMNTEAFF.

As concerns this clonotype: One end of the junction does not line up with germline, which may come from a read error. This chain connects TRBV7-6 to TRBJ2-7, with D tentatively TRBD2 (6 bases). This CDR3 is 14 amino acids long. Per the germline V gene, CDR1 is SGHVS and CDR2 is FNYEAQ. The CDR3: CAGSLEEGDHEQYF. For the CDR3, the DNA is TGTGCCGGCAGCTTAGAGGAGGGCGACCACGAGCAGTACTTC.

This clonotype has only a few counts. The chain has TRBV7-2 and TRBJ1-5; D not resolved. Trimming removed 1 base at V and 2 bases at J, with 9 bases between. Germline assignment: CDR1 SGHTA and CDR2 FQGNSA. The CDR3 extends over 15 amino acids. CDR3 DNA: TGTGCCAGCAGCTTAGTACCGGGAGGCAATCAGCCCCAGCATTTT. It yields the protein CASSLVPGGNQPQHF.

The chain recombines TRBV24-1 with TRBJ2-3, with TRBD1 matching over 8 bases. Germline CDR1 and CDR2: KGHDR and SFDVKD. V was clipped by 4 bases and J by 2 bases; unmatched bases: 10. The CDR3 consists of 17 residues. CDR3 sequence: CATSDPGQGGDTDTQYF. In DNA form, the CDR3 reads TGTGCCACCAGTGACCCCGGACAGGGTGGGGACACAGATACGCAGTATTTT.

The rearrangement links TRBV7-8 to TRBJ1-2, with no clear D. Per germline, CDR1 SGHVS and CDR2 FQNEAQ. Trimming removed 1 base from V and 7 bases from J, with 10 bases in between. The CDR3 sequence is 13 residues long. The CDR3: CASSLVQSRGYTF. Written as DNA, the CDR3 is TGTGCCAGCAGCTTAGTGCAGTCGCGTGGCTACACCTTC.

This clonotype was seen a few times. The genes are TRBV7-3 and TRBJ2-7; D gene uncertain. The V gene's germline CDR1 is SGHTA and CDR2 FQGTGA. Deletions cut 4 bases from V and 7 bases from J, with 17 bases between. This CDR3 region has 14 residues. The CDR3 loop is CASSWQGGVREQYF. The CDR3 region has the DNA TGTGCCAGCAGCTGGCAAGGCGGTGTGAGGGAGCAGTACTTC.

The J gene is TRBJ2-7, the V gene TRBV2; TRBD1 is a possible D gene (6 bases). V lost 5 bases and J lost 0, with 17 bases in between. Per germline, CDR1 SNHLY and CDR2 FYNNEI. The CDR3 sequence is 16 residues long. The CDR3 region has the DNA TGTGCCAGCAGTTGGGTCAACAGGGAAGGCTCCTACGAGCAGTACTTC. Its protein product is CASSWVNREGSYEQYF.

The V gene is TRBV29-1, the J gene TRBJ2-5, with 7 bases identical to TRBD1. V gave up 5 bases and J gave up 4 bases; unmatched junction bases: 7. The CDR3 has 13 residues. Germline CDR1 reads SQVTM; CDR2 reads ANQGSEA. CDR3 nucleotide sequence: TGCAGCGTTTGGGTCCGGGACAGAGAGACCCAGTACTTC. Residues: CSVWVRDRETQYF.

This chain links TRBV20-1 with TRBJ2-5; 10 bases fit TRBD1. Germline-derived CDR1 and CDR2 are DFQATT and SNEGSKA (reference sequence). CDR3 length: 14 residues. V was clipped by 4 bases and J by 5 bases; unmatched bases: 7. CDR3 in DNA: TGCAGTGCTATTCGACAGGGGGCGGGGGAGACCCAGTACTTC. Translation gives CSAIRQGAGETQYF.

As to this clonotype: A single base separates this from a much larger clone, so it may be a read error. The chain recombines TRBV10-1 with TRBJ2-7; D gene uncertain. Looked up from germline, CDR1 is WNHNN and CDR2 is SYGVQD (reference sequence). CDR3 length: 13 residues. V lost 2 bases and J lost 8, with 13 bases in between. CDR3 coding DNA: TGCGCCAGCAGTGAGGGCAAGGGATACAAGCAGTACTTC. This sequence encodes CASSEGKGYKQYF.

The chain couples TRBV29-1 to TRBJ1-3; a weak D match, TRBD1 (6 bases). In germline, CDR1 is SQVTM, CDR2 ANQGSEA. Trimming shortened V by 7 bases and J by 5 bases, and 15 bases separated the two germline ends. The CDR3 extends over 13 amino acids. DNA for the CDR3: TGCAGCGGGATAGACAGGACGCGAAACACCATATATTTT. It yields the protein CSGIDRTRNTIYF. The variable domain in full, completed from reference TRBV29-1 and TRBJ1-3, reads SAVISQKPSRDICQRGTSLTIQCQVDSQVTMMFWYRQQPGQSLTLIATANQGSEATYESGFVIDKFPISRPNLTFSTLTVSNMSPEDSSIYLCSGIDRTRNTIYFGEGSWLTVV.

The CDR3 DNA reads as TGCGCCAGCAGTGATGGGGGCTCGGCCAGCTACGAGCAGTACTTC. As protein: CASSDGGSASYEQYF. This chain uses TRBV10-1 with TRBJ2-7, with D perhaps TRBD1 (6 bases). This CDR3 has 15 amino acids. The germline gives CDR1 WNHNN, CDR2 SYGVQD (reference sequence). The V end lost 3 bases, the J end lost 3 bases, and 15 bases lay between the germline ends.

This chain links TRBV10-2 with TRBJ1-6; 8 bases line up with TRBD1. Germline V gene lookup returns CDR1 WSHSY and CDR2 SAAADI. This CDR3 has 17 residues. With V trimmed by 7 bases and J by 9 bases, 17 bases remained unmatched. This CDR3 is CASNLEGETGGGSPLHF. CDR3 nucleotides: TGCGCCAGCAACCTAGAAGGGGAAACAGGGGGAGGTTCACCCCTCCACTTT.

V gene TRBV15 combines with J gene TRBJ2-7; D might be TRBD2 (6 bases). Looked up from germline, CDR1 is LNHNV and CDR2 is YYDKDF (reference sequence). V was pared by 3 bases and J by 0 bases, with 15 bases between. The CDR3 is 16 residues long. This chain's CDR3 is CATSRERASDSYEQYF. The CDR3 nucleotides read TGTGCCACCAGCAGGGAACGGGCTAGCGACTCCTACGAGCAGTACTTC.

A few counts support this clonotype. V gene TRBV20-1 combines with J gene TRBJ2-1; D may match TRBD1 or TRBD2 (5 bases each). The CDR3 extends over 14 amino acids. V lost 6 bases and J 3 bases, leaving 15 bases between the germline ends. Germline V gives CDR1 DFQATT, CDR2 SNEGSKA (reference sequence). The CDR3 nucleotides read TGCAGTGCAGGGCCGGGACGCGGCTACAATGAGCAGTTCTTC. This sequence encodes CSAGPGRGYNEQFF.

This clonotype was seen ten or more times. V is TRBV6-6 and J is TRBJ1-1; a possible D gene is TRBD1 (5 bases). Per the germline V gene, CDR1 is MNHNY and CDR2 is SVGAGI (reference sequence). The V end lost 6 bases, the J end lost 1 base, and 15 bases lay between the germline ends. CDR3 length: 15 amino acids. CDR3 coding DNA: TGTGCCAGCAGCCACAGGCTCCCGGGGAACACTGAAGCTTTCTTT. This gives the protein CASSHRLPGNTEAFF.

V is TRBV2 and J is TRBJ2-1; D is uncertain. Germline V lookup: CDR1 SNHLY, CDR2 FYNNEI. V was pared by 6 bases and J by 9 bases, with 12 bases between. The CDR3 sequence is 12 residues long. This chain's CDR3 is CASSGSEVEQFF. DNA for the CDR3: TGTGCCAGCAGCGGCAGCGAGGTTGAGCAGTTCTTC.

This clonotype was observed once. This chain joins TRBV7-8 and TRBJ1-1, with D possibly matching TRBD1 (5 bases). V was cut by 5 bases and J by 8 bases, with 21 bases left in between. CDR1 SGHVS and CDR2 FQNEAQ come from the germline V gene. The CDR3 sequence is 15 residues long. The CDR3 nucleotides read TGTGCCAGCAGCCGGGGGGGTTACCTAACTGAGGAAGCTTTCTTT. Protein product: CASSRGGYLTEEAFF.

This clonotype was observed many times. CDR3 sequence: CASSTRTENTGELFF. In DNA form, the CDR3 reads TGTGCCAGCAGCACACGGACGGAGAACACCGGGGAGCTGTTTTTT. The V and J genes are TRBV9 and TRBJ2-2; D unresolved. CDR1 is SGDLS, CDR2 YYNGEE, per germline. The CDR3 extends over 15 amino acids. The ends were cut back, 4 bases at V and 1 base at J, with 11 bases in the middle.

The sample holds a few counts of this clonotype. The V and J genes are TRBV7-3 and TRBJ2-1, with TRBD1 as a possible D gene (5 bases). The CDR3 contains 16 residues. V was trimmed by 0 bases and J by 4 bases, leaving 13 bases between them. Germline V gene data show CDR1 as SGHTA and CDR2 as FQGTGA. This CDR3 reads CASSLTSDSSYNEQFF. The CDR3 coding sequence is TGTGCCAGCAGCTTAACGTCCGACAGTTCATACAATGAGCAGTTCTTC.

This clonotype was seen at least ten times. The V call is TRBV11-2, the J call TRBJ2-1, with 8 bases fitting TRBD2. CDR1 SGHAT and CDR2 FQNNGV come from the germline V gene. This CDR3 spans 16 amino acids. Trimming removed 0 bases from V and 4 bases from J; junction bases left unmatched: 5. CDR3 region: CASSLELTSAYNEQFF. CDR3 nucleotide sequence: TGTGCCAGCAGCTTAGAGTTGACTAGCGCTTACAATGAGCAGTTCTTC.

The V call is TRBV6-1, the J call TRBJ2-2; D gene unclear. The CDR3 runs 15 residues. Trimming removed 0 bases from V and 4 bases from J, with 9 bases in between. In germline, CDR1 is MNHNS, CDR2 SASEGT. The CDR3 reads CASSEAGRSTGELFF. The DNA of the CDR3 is TGTGCCAGCAGTGAAGCAGGGCGGAGCACCGGGGAGCTGTTTTTT.

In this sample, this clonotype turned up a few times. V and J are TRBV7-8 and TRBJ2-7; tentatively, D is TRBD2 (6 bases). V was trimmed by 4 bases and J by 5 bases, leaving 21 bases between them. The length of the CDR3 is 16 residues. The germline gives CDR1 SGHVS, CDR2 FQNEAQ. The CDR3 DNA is TGTGCCAGCAGCTCGCCCGCCGGAAGGGAGGATGACGAGCAGTACTTC. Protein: CASSSPAGREDDEQYF.

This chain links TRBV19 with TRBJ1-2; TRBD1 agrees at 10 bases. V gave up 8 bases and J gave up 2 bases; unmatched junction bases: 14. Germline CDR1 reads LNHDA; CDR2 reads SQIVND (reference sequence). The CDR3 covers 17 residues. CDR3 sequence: CASRPDRGRNTNYGYTF. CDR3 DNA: TGTGCCAGTCGACCCGACAGGGGGCGAAATACAAACTATGGCTACACCTTC.